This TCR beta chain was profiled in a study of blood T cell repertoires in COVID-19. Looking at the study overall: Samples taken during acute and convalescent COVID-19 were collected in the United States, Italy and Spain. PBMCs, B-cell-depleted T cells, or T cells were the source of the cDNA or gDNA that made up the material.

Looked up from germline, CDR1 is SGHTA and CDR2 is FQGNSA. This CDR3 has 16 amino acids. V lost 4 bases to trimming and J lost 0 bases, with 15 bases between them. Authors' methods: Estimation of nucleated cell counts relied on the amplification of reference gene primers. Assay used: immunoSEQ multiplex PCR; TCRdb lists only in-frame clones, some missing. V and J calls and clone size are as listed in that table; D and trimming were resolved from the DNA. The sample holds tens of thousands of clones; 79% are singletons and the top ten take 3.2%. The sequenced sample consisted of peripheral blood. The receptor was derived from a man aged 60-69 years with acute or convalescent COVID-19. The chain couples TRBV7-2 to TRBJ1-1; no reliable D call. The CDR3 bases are TGTGCCAGCAGCTCCCCCAGCGCCAGAATGAACACTGAAGCTTTCTTT. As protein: CASSSPSARMNTEAFF.